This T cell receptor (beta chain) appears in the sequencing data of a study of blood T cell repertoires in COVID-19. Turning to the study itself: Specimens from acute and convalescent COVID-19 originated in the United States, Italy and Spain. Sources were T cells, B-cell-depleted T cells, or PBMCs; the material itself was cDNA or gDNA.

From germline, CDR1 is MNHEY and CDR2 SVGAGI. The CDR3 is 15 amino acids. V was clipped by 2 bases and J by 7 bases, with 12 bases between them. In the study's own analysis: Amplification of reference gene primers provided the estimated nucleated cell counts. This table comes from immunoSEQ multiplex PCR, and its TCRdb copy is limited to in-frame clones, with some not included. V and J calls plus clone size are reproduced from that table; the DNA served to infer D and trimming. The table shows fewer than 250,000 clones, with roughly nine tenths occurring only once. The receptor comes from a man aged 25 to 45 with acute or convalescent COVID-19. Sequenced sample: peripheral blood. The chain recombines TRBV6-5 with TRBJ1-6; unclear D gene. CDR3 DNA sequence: TGTGCCAGCAGTTACGCCACCGGGAGGAATTCACCCCTCCACTTT. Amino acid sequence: CASSYATGRNSPLHF.